A single sample is the source of the 15 T cell receptor beta chains below, sequenced in a study of blood T cells in healthy people across ages. Primed by a sample-barcoded 5' primer and a J-beta primer mix, a second PCR proceeded for roughly 6 to 12 cycles. TCRdb redid the calling of the 5' RACE reads with MiXCR, one entry per CDR3 protein. The sample contains around 1,100,000 distinct CDR3 sequences, roughly two fifths of which appear only once. The sequencing input was blood. These receptors all stem from a man aged 18-30 years in good health.

V and J are TRBV4-3 and TRBJ2-1; a possible D gene is TRBD2 (5 bases). The V and J ends lost 0 bases and 7 bases respectively, with 19 bases between them. CDR1 and CDR2 (germline): LGHNA, YSLEER. The CDR3 length is 17 residues. The CDR3 DNA follows: TGCGCCAGCAGCCAAGAACCCTTCGGGGTAAGCGGAAATGAGCAGTTCTTC. Translating gives CASSQEPFGVSGNEQFF.

The V call is TRBV20-1, the J call TRBJ1-1, with TRBD1 as a possible D gene (6 bases). V was pared by 5 bases and J by 1 base, with 23 bases between. CDR1 DFQATT and CDR2 SNEGSKA come from the germline V gene (reference sequence). The CDR3 is made up of 17 amino acids. CDR3: CSAPSHQSGASNTEAFF. CDR3 in DNA: TGCAGTGCTCCCTCCCATCAATCAGGGGCATCGAACACTGAAGCTTTCTTT.

The chain couples TRBV20-1 to TRBJ1-1, with D perhaps TRBD1 (5 bases). Germline loops: CDR1 DFQATT, CDR2 SNEGSKA (reference sequence). V was clipped by 2 bases and J by 0 bases, with 16 bases between them. The CDR3 is 16 residues long. CDR3 coding DNA: TGCAGTGCTAGATTGGGAGGGGCCCTACTGAACACTGAAGCTTTCTTT. It is translated as CSARLGGALLNTEAFF.

V gene TRBV2 combines with J gene TRBJ2-1; TRBD1 is a possible D gene (5 bases). The CDR3 is 15 residues long. The germline V and J ends were trimmed by 7 bases and 8 bases, with 21 bases remaining between them. Germline CDR1 reads SNHLY; CDR2 reads FYNNEI. CDR3 loop: CASIMDGPTGDEQFF. The DNA of the CDR3 is TGTGCCAGCATTATGGACGGTCCTACAGGCGATGAGCAGTTCTTC.

CDR3 sequence (DNA): TGTGCCAGCAGTTTGAGTCTTGGGGATTCTGGAAACACCATATATTTT. Translation gives CASSLSLGDSGNTIYF. The chain employs TRBV12-3 or TRBV12-4 and TRBJ1-3; D not certain. CDR3 size: 16 residues. V was clipped by 3 bases and J by 1 base, with 13 bases between them.

On this clonotype itself: This may stem from a read error, because a much larger clone lies one nucleotide away. The chain joins TRBV5-4 to TRBJ2-3, with D perhaps TRBD1 (5 bases). Germline V gene data show CDR1 as SGHNT and CDR2 as YYREEE (reference sequence). CDR3 size: 15 residues. V was clipped by 2 bases and J by 4 bases, with 14 bases between them. The CDR3 coding sequence is TGTGCCAGCAGCTTTGACATGGGGCGCCCAGATACGCAGTATTTT. It yields the protein CASSFDMGRPDTQYF.

The chain has TRBV7-3 and TRBJ2-1; no definite D call. The length of the CDR3 is 13 residues. In germline, CDR1 is SGHTA, CDR2 FQGTGA. V dropped 5 bases and J dropped 3 bases, with 8 bases sitting between them. CDR3 sequence: CASSHQDYNEQFF. The CDR3 DNA reads TGTGCCAGCAGCCACCAAGACTACAATGAGCAGTTCTTC.

The chain combines TRBV27 with TRBJ2-2; D gene uncertain. Trimming removed 1 base from V and 2 bases from J, with 5 bases in between. CDR1 is MNHEY, CDR2 SMNVEV, per germline (reference sequence). The CDR3 totals 14 residues. Here the CDR3 reads CASSLWRNTGELFF. As DNA, the CDR3 is TGTGCCAGCAGTTTATGGCGAAACACCGGGGAGCTGTTTTTT.

This clonotype was counted between two and nine times. The chain uses TRBV9 and TRBJ2-1; 7 bases are shared with TRBD2. Looked up from germline, CDR1 is SGDLS and CDR2 is YYNGEE. V lost 0 bases and J lost 7; bases outside the gene matches: 7. The CDR3 runs to 15 residues. CDR3 DNA: TGTGCCAGCAGCGTAGTGGCGGGGGAGGAGAATGAGCAGTTCTTC. It specifies CASSVVAGEENEQFF.

In this sample, this clonotype turned up once. The gene calls are TRBV5-1 and TRBJ1-1; 7 bases are shared with TRBD1. Unmatched junction bases numbered 8, after V lost 5 bases and J lost 1 base. This CDR3 comprises 15 residues. Germline V gene lookup returns CDR1 SGHRS and CDR2 YFSETQ. In DNA, the CDR3 is TGCGCCAGCAGTCGGAGGGGGCGAGGGAACACTGAAGCTTTCTTT. This translates into CASSRRGRGNTEAFF.

This chain joins TRBV20-1 and TRBJ2-3; 11 positions match TRBD2. The CDR3 is made up of 15 amino acids. The junction had 10 bases not matched to a gene; V was cut back by 5 bases and J by 6 bases. Looked up from germline, CDR1 is DFQATT and CDR2 is SNEGSKA (reference sequence). DNA of the CDR3: TGCAGTGCTCCCTTGACTAGCGGGGAGTCTGATACGCAGTATTTT. It yields the protein CSAPLTSGESDTQYF.

The sample holds a few counts of this clonotype. The chain uses TRBV7-2 and TRBJ1-4, with D possibly being TRBD1 (6 bases). The CDR3 is made up of 15 amino acids. V was pared by 4 bases and J by 9 bases, with 18 bases between. The V gene's germline CDR1 is SGHTA and CDR2 FQGNSA. CDR3: CASSSQQGNNQKLFF. As DNA, the CDR3 is TGTGCCAGCAGCTCCCAACAGGGTAACAACCAAAAACTGTTTTTT.

This clonotype has only a few counts. The rearrangement uses TRBV20-1 and TRBJ2-1; TRBD2 matches at 9 bases. This CDR3 is built from 15 residues. The V and J ends lost 0 bases and 3 bases, in that order; junction bases with no gene match: 3. CDR1 and CDR2 from the germline V gene are DFQATT and SNEGSKA (reference sequence). CDR3 DNA: TGCAGTGCTAGAGATCAGCGGGGGGTCTACAATGAGCAGTTCTTC. It is translated as CSARDQRGVYNEQFF.

In its sample, this clonotype was seen a few times. The CDR3 spells CASSATGGLETQYF. DNA of the CDR3: TGTGCCAGCAGTGCCACAGGGGGTCTGGAGACCCAGTACTTC. The chain uses TRBV12-3 or TRBV12-4 and TRBJ2-5, with TRBD1 identical over 8 bases. The V segment lost 5 bases and the J segment 5 bases; nucleotides outside the gene matches: 7. There are 14 residues in the CDR3.

The sample holds a few counts of this clonotype. CDR3 sequence: CASSQELAGGLSYNEQFF. As DNA, the CDR3 is TGTGCCAGCAGCCAGGAGCTAGCGGGGGGGCTGTCCTACAATGAGCAGTTCTTC. The chain couples TRBV4-2 to TRBJ2-1; 12 bases are a match to TRBD2. Germline CDR1 LGHNA, CDR2 YNFKEQ. Losses at the gene ends were 3 bases for V and 1 base for J; bases not matched to a gene: 7. There are 18 residues in the CDR3.